Reported below is one TCR beta chain. What it binds is unknown. In germline, CDR1 is SEHNR, CDR2 FQNEAQ (reference sequence). The CDR3 has 13 residues. The junction had 4 bases not matched to a gene; V was cut back by 2 bases and J by 6 bases. As for time point: newly diagnosed GD, antithyroid drugs for less than 3 months. Researchers made the TCR library from RNA that was extracted from PBMCs. EDTA tubes received around 9.9 milliliters of collected peripheral blood. This specimen comes from a study of regulatory T cells in long-lasting Graves disease. Study findings and constraints: TRBV28 was favored in persistent disease, as were TRBJ1-2 and TRBJ2-5.

The TCR beta library used iRepertoire HTBI primers with Arm-PCR amplification of CDR3. TCRdb redid the calling of the multiplex PCR reads with MiXCR, one entry per CDR3 protein. The table records approximately 470,000 distinct CDR3 sequences, around 15% of them present only once. These records were also assigned to another study, of T cells in Graves' hyperthyroidism and ophthalmopathy. That publication notes: Newly diagnosed hyperthyroidism, duration under 2 months, in patients aged 18 to 65. Carried out on the TCR CDR3, a first-round RT-PCR used the HTBI primer set.

The sequencing used peripheral blood mononuclear cells (PBMCs), collected at new diagnosis, from a patient treated with antithyroid drugs. The sequence was collected from a man in his forties with Graves disease. This chain uses TRBV7-9 with TRBJ2-7; 7 bases map to TRBD2. The CDR3 spells CASSLMRELEQYF. The DNA of the CDR3 is TGTGCCAGCAGCTTAATGCGGGAGCTCGAGCAGTACTTC.